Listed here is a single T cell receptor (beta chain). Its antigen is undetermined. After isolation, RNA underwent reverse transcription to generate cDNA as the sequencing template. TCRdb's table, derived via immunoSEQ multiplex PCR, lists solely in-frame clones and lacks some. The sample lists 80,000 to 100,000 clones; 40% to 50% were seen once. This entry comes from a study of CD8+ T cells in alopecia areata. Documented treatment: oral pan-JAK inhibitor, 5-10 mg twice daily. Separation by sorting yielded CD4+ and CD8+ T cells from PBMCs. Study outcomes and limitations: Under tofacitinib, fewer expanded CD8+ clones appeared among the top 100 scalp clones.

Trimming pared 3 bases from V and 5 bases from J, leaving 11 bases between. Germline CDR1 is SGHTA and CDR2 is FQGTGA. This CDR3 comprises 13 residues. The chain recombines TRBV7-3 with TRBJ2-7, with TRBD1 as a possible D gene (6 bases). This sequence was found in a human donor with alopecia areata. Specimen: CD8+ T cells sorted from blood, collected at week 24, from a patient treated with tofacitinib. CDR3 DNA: TGTGCCAGCAGCTTGACTACAGGGCACGAGCAGTACTTC. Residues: CASSLTTGHEQYF.